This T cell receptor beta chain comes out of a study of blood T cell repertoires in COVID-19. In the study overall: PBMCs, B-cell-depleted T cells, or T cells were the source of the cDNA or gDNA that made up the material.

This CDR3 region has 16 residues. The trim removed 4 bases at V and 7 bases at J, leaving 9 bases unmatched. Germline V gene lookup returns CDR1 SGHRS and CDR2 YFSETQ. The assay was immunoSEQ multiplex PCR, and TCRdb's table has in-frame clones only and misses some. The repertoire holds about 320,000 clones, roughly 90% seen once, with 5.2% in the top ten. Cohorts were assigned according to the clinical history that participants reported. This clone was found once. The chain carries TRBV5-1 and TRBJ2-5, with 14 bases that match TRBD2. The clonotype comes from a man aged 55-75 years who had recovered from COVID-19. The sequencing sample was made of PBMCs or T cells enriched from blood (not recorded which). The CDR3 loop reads CASSAQTSGRVATQYF. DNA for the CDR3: TGCGCCAGCAGCGCCCAGACTAGCGGGAGGGTGGCGACCCAGTACTTC.